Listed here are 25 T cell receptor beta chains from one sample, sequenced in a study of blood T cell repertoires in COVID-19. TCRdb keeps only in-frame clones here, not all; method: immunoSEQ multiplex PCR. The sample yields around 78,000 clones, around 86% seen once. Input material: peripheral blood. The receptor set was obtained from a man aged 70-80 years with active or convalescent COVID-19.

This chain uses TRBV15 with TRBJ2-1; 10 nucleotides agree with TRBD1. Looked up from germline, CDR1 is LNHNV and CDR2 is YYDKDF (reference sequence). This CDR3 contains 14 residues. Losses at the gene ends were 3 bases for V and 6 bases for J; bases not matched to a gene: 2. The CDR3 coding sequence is TGTGCCACCAGCAGGCGGACAGGGGGCAATGAGCAGTTCTTC. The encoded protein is CATSRRTGGNEQFF.

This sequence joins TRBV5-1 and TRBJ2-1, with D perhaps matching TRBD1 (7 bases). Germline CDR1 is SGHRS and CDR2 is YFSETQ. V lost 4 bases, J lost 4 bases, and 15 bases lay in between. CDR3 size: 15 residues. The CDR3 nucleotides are TGCGCCAGCAGCCTGGGAGGACAGGATTACAATGAGCAGTTCTTC. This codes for CASSLGGQDYNEQFF.

This CDR3 is CASSMTSGSYEQYF. DNA for the CDR3: TGTGCCAGCAGCATGACTAGCGGTTCCTACGAGCAGTACTTC. The V gene is TRBV5-5, the J gene TRBJ2-7; 9 bases agree with TRBD2. CDR1 is SGHKS and CDR2 is YYEKEE in the germline V gene (reference sequence). V shed 4 bases and J 1 base; nucleotides not matched to a gene: 3. The CDR3 covers 14 residues. The complete variable domain, with remaining parts taken from reference TRBV5-5 and TRBJ2-7, reads DAGVTQSPTHLIKTRGQQVTLRCSPISGHKSVSWYQQVLGQGPQFIFQYYEKEERGRGNFPDRFSARQFPNYSSELNVNALLLGDSALYLCASSMTSGSYEQYFGPGTRLTVT.

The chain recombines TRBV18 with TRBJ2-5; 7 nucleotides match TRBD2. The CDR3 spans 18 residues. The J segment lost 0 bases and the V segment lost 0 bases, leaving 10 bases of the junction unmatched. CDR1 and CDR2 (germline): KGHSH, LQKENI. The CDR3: CASSPPRFAGEYQETQYF. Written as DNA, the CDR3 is TGTGCCAGCTCACCACCTAGGTTCGCGGGAGAGTACCAAGAGACCCAGTACTTC. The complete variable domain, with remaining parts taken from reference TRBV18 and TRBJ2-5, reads NAGVMQNPRHLVRRRGQEARLRCSPMKGHSHVYWYRQLPEEGLKFMVYLQKENIIDESGMPKERFSAEFPKEGPSILRIQQVVRGDSAAYFCASSPPRFAGEYQETQYFGPGTRLLVL.

The CDR3 DNA reads TGTGCCATCAGTGGGGGGACTAGCGGGAGCTCCTACAATGAGCAGTTCTTC. Translated: CAISGGTSGSSYNEQFF. The genes are TRBV10-3 and TRBJ2-1; 14 bases match TRBD2. The CDR3 extends over 17 amino acids. Germline values: CDR1 ENHRY, CDR2 SYGVKD. Trimming took 4 bases from V and 0 from J; bases not matched to a gene: 2.

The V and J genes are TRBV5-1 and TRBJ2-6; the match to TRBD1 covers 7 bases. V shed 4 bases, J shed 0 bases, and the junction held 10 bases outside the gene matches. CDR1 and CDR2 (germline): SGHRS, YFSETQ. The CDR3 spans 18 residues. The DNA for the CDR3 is TGCGCCAGCAGCCCCCGATGGGACAGAAGCTCTGGGGCCAACGTCCTGACTTTC. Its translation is CASSPRWDRSSGANVLTF.

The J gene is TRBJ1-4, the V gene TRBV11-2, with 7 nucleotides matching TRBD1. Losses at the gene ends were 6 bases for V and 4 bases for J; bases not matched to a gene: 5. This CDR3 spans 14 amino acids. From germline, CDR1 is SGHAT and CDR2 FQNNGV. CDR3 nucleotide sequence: TGTGCCAGCAGGTCGGGACAGAATAATGAAAAACTGTTTTTT. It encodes CASRSGQNNEKLFF.

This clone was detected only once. The CDR3 bases are TGTGCCAGCAGCCTAGCTCATAACACTGAAGCTTTCTTT. This sequence encodes CASSLAHNTEAFF. The chain joins TRBV4-2 to TRBJ1-1, with unresolved D. This CDR3 contains 13 residues. Germline assignment: CDR1 LGHNA and CDR2 YNFKEQ. V shed 4 bases and J shed 2 bases, with 8 bases lying between them.

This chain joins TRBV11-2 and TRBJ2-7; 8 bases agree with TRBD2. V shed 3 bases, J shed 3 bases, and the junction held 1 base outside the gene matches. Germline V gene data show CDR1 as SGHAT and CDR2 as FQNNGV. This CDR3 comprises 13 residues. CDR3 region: CASSFSGSYEQYF. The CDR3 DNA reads TGTGCCAGCAGCTTCAGCGGGAGCTACGAGCAGTACTTC.

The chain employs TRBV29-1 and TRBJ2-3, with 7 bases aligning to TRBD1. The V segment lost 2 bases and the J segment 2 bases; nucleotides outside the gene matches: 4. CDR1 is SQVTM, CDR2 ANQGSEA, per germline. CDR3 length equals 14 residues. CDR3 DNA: TGCAGCGTTGAATCGGGACAGCCCACAGATACGCAGTATTTT. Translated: CSVESGQPTDTQYF.

CDR3 DNA sequence: TGTGCCAGCAGTGACAGGGCGAACACTGAAGCTTTCTTT. It codes for CASSDRANTEAFF. This chain links TRBV6-2 or TRBV6-3 with TRBJ1-1, with TRBD1 matching over 7 bases. Germline values: CDR1 MNHEY, CDR2 SVGEGT. This CDR3 has 13 amino acids. V was pared by 5 bases and J by 1 base, with 1 base of the junction left unmatched.

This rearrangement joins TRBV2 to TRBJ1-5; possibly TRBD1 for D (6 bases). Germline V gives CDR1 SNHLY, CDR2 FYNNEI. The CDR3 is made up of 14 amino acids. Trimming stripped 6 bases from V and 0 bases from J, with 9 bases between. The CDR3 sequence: CASRDSHSNQPQHF. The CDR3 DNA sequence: TGTGCCAGCAGGGACAGTCATAGCAATCAGCCCCAGCATTTT.

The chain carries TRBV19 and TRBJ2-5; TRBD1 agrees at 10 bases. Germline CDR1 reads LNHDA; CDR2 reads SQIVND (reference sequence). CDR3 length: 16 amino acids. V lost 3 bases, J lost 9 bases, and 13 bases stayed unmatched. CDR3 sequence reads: CASSIRDRGSNGAQYF. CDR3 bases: TGTGCCAGTAGTATTCGGGACAGGGGATCCAACGGGGCCCAGTACTTC.

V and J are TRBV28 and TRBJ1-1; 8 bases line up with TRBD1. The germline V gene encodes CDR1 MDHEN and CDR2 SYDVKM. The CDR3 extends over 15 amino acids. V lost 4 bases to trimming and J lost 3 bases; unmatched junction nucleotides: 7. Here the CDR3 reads CASSSQGAGDTEAFF. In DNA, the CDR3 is TGTGCCAGCAGTTCTCAGGGGGCAGGGGACACTGAAGCTTTCTTT.

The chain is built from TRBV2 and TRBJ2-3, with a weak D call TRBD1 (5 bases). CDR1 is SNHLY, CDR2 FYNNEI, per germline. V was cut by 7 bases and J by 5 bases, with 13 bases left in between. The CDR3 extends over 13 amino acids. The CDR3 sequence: CASIQGVQDTQYF. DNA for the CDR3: TGTGCCAGCATCCAGGGTGTACAAGATACGCAGTATTTT.

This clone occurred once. CDR3: CASSYSRRAGEGEQYF. Here the CDR3 DNA reads TGTGCCAGCAGTTACTCGAGAAGGGCAGGGGAGGGCGAGCAGTACTTC. V and J are TRBV6-5 and TRBJ2-7; TRBD2 is a possible D gene (7 bases). Germline-derived CDR1 and CDR2 are MNHEY and SVGAGI. V was cut by 0 bases and J by 6 bases, with 18 bases left in between. The CDR3 sequence is 16 residues long.

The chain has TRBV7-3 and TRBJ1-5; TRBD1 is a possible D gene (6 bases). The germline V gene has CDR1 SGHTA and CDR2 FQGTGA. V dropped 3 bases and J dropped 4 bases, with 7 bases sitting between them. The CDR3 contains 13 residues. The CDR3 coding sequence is TGTGCCAGCAGCTTCGACAGGAATCAGCCCCAGCATTTT. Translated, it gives CASSFDRNQPQHF.

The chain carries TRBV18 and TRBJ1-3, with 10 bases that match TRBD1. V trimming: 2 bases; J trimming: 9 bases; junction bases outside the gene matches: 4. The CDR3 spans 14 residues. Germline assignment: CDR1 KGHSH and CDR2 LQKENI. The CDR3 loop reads CASSPDRGPGTIYF. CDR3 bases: TGTGCCAGCTCACCAGACAGGGGGCCAGGCACCATATATTTT.

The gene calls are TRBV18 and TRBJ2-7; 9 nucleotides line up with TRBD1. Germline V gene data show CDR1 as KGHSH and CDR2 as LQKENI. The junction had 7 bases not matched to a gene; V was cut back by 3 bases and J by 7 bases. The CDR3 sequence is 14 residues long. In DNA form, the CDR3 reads TGTGCCAGCTCACCGGGACAGGGTCCTTCTGAGCAGTACTTC. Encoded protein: CASSPGQGPSEQYF.

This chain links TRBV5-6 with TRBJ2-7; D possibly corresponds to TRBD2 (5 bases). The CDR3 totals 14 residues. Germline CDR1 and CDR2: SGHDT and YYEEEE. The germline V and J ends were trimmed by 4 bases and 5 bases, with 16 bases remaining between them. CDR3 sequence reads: CASSPGILTHEQYF. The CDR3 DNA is TGTGCCAGCAGCCCCGGGATCCTGACCCACGAGCAGTACTTC.

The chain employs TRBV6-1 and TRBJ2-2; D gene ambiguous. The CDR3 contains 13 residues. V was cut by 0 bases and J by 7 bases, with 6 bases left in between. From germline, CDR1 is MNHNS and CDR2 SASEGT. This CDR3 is CASSEARYGELFF. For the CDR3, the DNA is TGTGCCAGCAGTGAAGCGAGATACGGGGAGCTGTTTTTT.

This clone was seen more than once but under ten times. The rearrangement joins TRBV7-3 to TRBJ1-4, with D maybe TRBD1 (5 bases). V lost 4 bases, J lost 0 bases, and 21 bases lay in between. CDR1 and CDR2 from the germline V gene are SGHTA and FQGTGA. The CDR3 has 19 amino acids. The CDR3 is CASSCSGQNFGTTNEKLFF. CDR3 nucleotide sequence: TGTGCCAGCAGCTGTTCCGGACAAAATTTCGGAACAACTAATGAAAAACTGTTTTTT.

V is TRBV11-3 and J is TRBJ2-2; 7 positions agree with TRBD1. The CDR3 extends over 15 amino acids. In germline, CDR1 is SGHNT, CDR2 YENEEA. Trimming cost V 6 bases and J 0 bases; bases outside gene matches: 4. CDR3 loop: CASSFQGANTGELFF. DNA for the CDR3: TGTGCCAGCAGTTTTCAGGGGGCGAACACCGGGGAGCTGTTTTTT.

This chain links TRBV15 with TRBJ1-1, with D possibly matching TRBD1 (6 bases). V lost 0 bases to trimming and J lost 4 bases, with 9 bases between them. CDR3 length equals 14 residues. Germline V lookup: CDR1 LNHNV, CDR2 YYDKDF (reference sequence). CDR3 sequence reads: CATSRDGGGTEAFF. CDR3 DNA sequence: TGTGCCACCAGCAGAGATGGGGGCGGCACTGAAGCTTTCTTT.

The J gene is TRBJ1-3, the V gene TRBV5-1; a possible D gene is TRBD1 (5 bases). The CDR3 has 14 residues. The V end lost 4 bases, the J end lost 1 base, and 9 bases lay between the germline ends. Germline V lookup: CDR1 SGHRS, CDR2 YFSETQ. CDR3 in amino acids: CASSVRGSGNTIYF. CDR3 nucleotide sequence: TGCGCCAGCAGCGTAAGGGGTTCTGGAAACACCATATATTTT.